A single T cell receptor (beta chain) is shown here with its context. Its antigen remains unidentified. The entry originates in a study of blood T cells in healthy people across ages. Study information: Researchers report that template switching captured about one barcoded beta molecule per two T cells. Study-wide findings and caveats: Unknown CMV status may confound age-related changes in expanded clones.

The second PCR ran about 6 to 12 cycles with a sample-barcoded 5' primer and J-beta primers. Per sample, CDR3-containing paired-end reads numbered at least 2.5 million. MiXCR was run by TCRdb on the 5' RACE reads, yielding one entry per CDR3 protein. Among about 780,000 distinct CDR3 sequences listed, under 80% were seen once. The donors, healthy Caucasians from Russia, were aged 6 to 90. Sequenced sample: blood. The clonotype originates from a man in his thirties or forties in good health.

The CDR3 DNA sequence: TGTGCCAGCAGCCAACAGGGGTCACAGGAAAAACTGTTTTTT. It translates to CASSQQGSQEKLFF. The chain links TRBV3-1 to TRBJ1-4; D possibly corresponds to TRBD1 (6 bases). CDR1 and CDR2 (germline): LGHDT, YNNKEL (reference sequence). The CDR3 is 14 residues long. V lost 2 bases and J lost 8, with 12 bases in between. The whole variable domain, remainder taken from reference TRBV3-1 and TRBJ1-4, is DTAVSQTPKYLVTQMGNDKSIKCEQNLGHDTMYWYKQDSKKFLKIMFSYNNKELIINETVPNRFSPKSPDKAHLNLHINSLELGDSAVYFCASSQQGSQEKLFFGSGTQLSVL.